The 31 T cell receptor beta chains below were found in one sample sequenced in a study of Ad26.COV2.S vaccination and SARS-CoV-2 variants. Here immunoSEQ multiplex PCR was the method, and the copy in TCRdb shows in-frame clones only, minus some. The profile shows 400,000 to 450,000 clones, roughly 90% of them singletons. Treatment here: some 20 received Ad26.COV2.S at low or high dose, single or two shots; roughly 5 received placebo; per-sample allocation not given. Day 63 following the first vaccine or placebo injection was when the samples were taken. The source material was peripheral blood, sampled in a trial of Ad26.COV2.S vaccine versus placebo. Source of these receptors: a person between 18 and 65 years old who received the Ad26.COV2.S COVID-19 vaccine or a placebo.

The chain joins TRBV7-2 to TRBJ2-2; D unclear. Germline assignment: CDR1 SGHTA and CDR2 FQGNSA. CDR3 size: 14 residues. Deletions cut 7 bases from V and 2 bases from J, with 11 bases between. The CDR3 reads CASTDPTNTGELFF. The CDR3 DNA sequence: TGTGCCAGCACCGACCCGACAAACACCGGGGAGCTGTTTTTT.

The chain uses TRBV7-6 and TRBJ2-1; 12 nucleotides agree with TRBD2. Losses at the gene ends were 3 bases for V and 9 bases for J; bases not matched to a gene: 6. This CDR3 is built from 15 residues. Per the germline V gene, CDR1 is SGHVS and CDR2 is FNYEAQ. The chain's CDR3 is CASSFPLGLAGEQFF. CDR3 DNA sequence: TGTGCCAGCAGCTTCCCACTGGGACTAGCGGGTGAGCAGTTCTTC.

The chain links TRBV9 to TRBJ2-7, with 9 bases lining up with TRBD2. The CDR3 is 14 residues long. Trimming at V came to 3 bases and at J to 0 bases, leaving 1 base not matched to a gene. Germline assignment: CDR1 SGDLS and CDR2 YYNGEE. The CDR3 region is CASSASGTSYEQYF. The CDR3, as DNA: TGTGCCAGCAGCGCTAGCGGGACCTCCTACGAGCAGTACTTC.

The chain is built from TRBV11-2 and TRBJ2-1; D perhaps matches TRBD2 (7 bases). The germline gives CDR1 SGHAT, CDR2 FQNNGV. The CDR3 loop spans 18 amino acids. V lost 0 bases to trimming and J lost 9 bases, with 24 bases between them. The CDR3: CASSLDQRGSGTNSEQFF. Written as DNA, the CDR3 is TGTGCCAGCAGCTTAGATCAAAGAGGAAGCGGGACAAATAGTGAGCAGTTCTTC.

This clone was detected once. The chain has TRBV24-1 and TRBJ2-7, with 7 bases matching TRBD1. The V and J ends lost 3 bases and 6 bases, in that order; junction bases with no gene match: 4. The CDR3 runs to 13 residues. CDR1 and CDR2 (germline): KGHDR, SFDVKD. DNA for the CDR3: TGTGCCACCAGTGATAAGGGGGCGAGCGAGCAGTACTTC. It is translated as CATSDKGASEQYF.

V is TRBV29-1 and J is TRBJ2-1; D not resolved. The germline gives CDR1 SQVTM, CDR2 ANQGSEA. CDR3 size: 11 residues. V was pared by 3 bases and J by 8 bases, with 8 bases between. CDR3 nucleotides: TGCAGCGTTGAGGGGTGGGATGAGCAGTTCTTC. The encoded protein is CSVEGWDEQFF.

The chain uses TRBV7-2 and TRBJ2-1; D gene unclear. In germline, CDR1 is SGHTA, CDR2 FQGNSA. This CDR3 contains 13 residues. Between the trimmed V and J ends, which lost 4 bases and 8 bases, there was a span of 12 bases. CDR3 sequence (DNA): TGTGCCAGCAGCTCCACTAATTTCGATGAGCAGTTCTTC. It yields the protein CASSSTNFDEQFF.

CDR3 nucleotides: TGTGCCAGCAGCTTGAACCAAGGTCAAGAAGACTATGGCTACACCTTC. Translated, it gives CASSLNQGQEDYGYTF. The chain couples TRBV5-6 to TRBJ1-2, with D uncertain. Per the germline V gene, CDR1 is SGHDT and CDR2 is YYEEEE. The V end lost 1 base, the J end lost 3 bases, and 16 bases lay between the germline ends. The CDR3 contains 16 residues.

This clone was detected once. This chain uses TRBV30 with TRBJ1-2; the D gene is possibly TRBD1 (5 bases). The CDR3 runs to 14 residues. Trimming took off 2 bases at V and 4 bases at J, with 14 bases between the two ends. The germline CDR1 and CDR2 sequences are GTSNPN and SVGIG (reference sequence). The CDR3 nucleotides read TGTGCCTGGAGTCCGGGACCCGGGAGCTATGGCTACACCTTC. It yields the protein CAWSPGPGSYGYTF.

V and J are TRBV4-1 and TRBJ2-2, with D tentatively TRBD1 or TRBD2 (6 bases each). Germline V gene lookup returns CDR1 MGHRA and CDR2 YSYEKL. Trimming stripped 8 bases from V and 6 bases from J, with 19 bases between. CDR3 length: 15 amino acids. CDR3 coding DNA: TGCGCCAGCTCGGTTGGGGGGCGGGTAGCCGGGGAGCTGTTTTTT. Its protein product is CASSVGGRVAGELFF.

The chain is built from TRBV6-2 or TRBV6-3 and TRBJ2-7; maybe TRBD1 (6 bases). Germline lookup yields CDR1 MNHEY and CDR2 SVGEGT. The CDR3 is 14 residues long. Trimming pared 0 bases from V and 4 bases from J, leaving 10 bases between. CDR3 DNA sequence: TGTGCCAGCAGTTACTCGAACAGGGTGTACGAGCAGTACTTC. The encoded protein is CASSYSNRVYEQYF.

This chain connects TRBV4-3 to TRBJ1-5, with D unresolved. Per the germline V gene, CDR1 is LGHNA and CDR2 is YSLEER. The CDR3 covers 13 residues. The V end lost 0 bases, the J end lost 5 bases, and 5 bases lay between the germline ends. The CDR3 loop reads CASSQDYHQPQHF. CDR3 DNA: TGCGCCAGCAGCCAAGATTACCATCAGCCCCAGCATTTT.

This clone was seen a single time. The V gene is TRBV10-3, the J gene TRBJ1-2; D unclear. This CDR3 contains 16 residues. Trimming shortened V by 4 bases and J by 8 bases, and 23 bases separated the two germline ends. Germline lookup yields CDR1 ENHRY and CDR2 SYGVKD. Written as DNA, the CDR3 is TGTGCCATCAGTGCCAGTCTAACCGGGCCCGGGGAGGGCTACACCTTC. Translating gives CAISASLTGPGEGYTF.

The J gene is TRBJ1-3, the V gene TRBV7-2; TRBD1 agrees at 9 bases. The V segment lost 0 bases and the J segment 7 bases; nucleotides outside the gene matches: 7. The length of the CDR3 is 16 residues. Germline values: CDR1 SGHTA, CDR2 FQGNSA. The CDR3 protein is CASSLAGTGSFNTIYF. DNA of the CDR3: TGTGCCAGCAGCTTAGCAGGGACAGGGTCATTCAACACCATATATTTT. The full variable domain, completed using reference TRBV7-2 and TRBJ1-3, is GAGVSQSPSNKVTEKGKDVELRCDPISGHTALYWYRQSLGQGLEFLIYFQGNSAPDKSGLPSDRFSAERTGGSVSTLTIQRTQQEDSAVYLCASSLAGTGSFNTIYFGEGSWLTVV.

The chain combines TRBV9 with TRBJ1-1; D ambiguous. V was pared by 0 bases and J by 1 base, with 10 bases between. The germline CDR1 and CDR2 sequences are SGDLS and YYNGEE. The CDR3 is 15 residues long. CDR3 sequence reads: CASSVGPDSNTEAFF. In DNA, the CDR3 is TGTGCCAGCAGCGTAGGCCCGGATTCGAACACTGAAGCTTTCTTT. The full variable domain, its missing parts supplied by reference TRBV9 and TRBJ1-1, is DSGVTQTPKHLITATGQRVTLRCSPRSGDLSVYWYQQSLDQGLQFLIQYYNGEERAKGNILERFSAQQFPDLHSELNLSSLELGDSALYFCASSVGPDSNTEAFFGQGTRLTVV.

This sequence joins TRBV7-2 and TRBJ2-3; D gene uncertain. In germline, CDR1 is SGHTA, CDR2 FQGNSA. Between the trimmed V and J ends, which lost 4 bases and 3 bases, there was a span of 8 bases. The length of the CDR3 is 13 residues. CDR3 coding DNA: TGTGCCAGCAGCTCCTTCGTAACAGATACGCAGTATTTT. It yields the protein CASSSFVTDTQYF.

The chain combines TRBV7-2 with TRBJ1-2; no clear D gene. V lost 4 bases to trimming and J lost 6 bases, with 12 bases between them. Per germline, CDR1 SGHTA and CDR2 FQGNSA. This CDR3 is built from 13 residues. Written as DNA, the CDR3 is TGTGCCAGCAGCTCTTTTCGTGGTAATGGCTACACCTTC. Translating gives CASSSFRGNGYTF.

The chain links TRBV7-9 to TRBJ2-7; 13 bases are shared with TRBD2. The CDR3 runs 17 residues. Trimming cost V 5 bases and J 3 bases; bases outside gene matches: 10. The germline V gene has CDR1 SEHNR and CDR2 FQNEAQ (reference sequence). The chain's CDR3 is CASSRGLAGASGYEQYF. CDR3 coding DNA: TGTGCCAGCAGCCGAGGACTAGCGGGAGCTTCGGGCTACGAGCAGTACTTC.

The chain uses TRBV7-9 and TRBJ1-4; 9 nucleotides line up with TRBD1. Per the germline V gene, CDR1 is SEHNR and CDR2 is FQNEAQ (reference sequence). V trimming: 6 bases; J trimming: 4 bases; junction bases outside the gene matches: 3. The CDR3 is made up of 14 amino acids. The CDR3 DNA follows: TGTGCCAGCAGGACGGGACAGGGTAATGAAAAACTGTTTTTT. Its translation is CASRTGQGNEKLFF.

The chain uses TRBV3-1 (or the pseudogene TRBV3-2) and TRBJ1-6; D not certain. CDR1 LGHDT and CDR2 YNNKEL come from the germline V gene (reference sequence). This CDR3 is built from 15 residues. Trimming cost V 1 base and J 7 bases, with 11 bases left between them. CDR3 sequence: CASSQGIVRNSPLHF. CDR3 DNA sequence: TGTGCCAGCAGCCAAGGAATAGTGAGAAATTCACCCCTCCACTTT.

The sample holds one count of this clone. The CDR3 protein is CATSREVRAGDTQYF. Here the CDR3 DNA reads TGTGCCACCAGCAGAGAAGTGCGGGCAGGTGATACGCAGTATTTT. The chain recombines TRBV15 with TRBJ2-3; weak D call: TRBD2 (5 bases). Looked up from germline, CDR1 is LNHNV and CDR2 is YYDKDF (reference sequence). Trimming removed 0 bases from V and 6 bases from J, with 13 bases in between. This CDR3 comprises 15 residues.

The CDR3 sequence is CASSLGGRGDEQYF. CDR3 coding DNA: TGCGCCAGCAGCTTGGGGGGGCGAGGGGACGAGCAGTACTTC. V and J are TRBV5-1 and TRBJ2-7, with D maybe TRBD1 (6 bases). Trimming stripped 0 bases from V and 5 bases from J, with 12 bases between. The CDR3 covers 14 residues. Germline CDR1 SGHRS, CDR2 YFSETQ.

This clone was recorded only once. This chain links TRBV12-3 or TRBV12-4 with TRBJ1-3, with TRBD1 as a possible D gene (5 bases). The CDR3 loop spans 13 amino acids. The CDR3 spells CAVMWGTGNTIYF. CDR3 nucleotides: TGTGCTGTGATGTGGGGGACTGGAAACACCATATATTTT.

CDR3 sequence reads: CASSLWGPGNQPQHF. For the CDR3, the DNA is TGTGCCAGCAGTTTATGGGGGCCGGGCAATCAGCCCCAGCATTTT. The V gene is TRBV27, the J gene TRBJ1-5; tentatively, D is TRBD1 (6 bases). The CDR3 length is 15 residues. Germline V gene data show CDR1 as MNHEY and CDR2 as SMNVEV (reference sequence). V dropped 1 base and J dropped 2 bases, with 9 bases sitting between them.

The rearrangement joins TRBV25-1 to TRBJ1-2; possibly TRBD1 for D (5 bases). The germline V and J ends were trimmed by 2 bases and 4 bases, with 8 bases remaining between them. Germline CDR1 and CDR2: MGHDK and SYGVNS. The CDR3 loop spans 13 amino acids. CDR3 in DNA: TGTGCCAGCAGTGAAGGGGCAGCCTATGGCTACACCTTC. It translates to CASSEGAAYGYTF.

This clone was picked up one time. This chain joins TRBV5-4 and TRBJ2-6, with D uncertain. The CDR3 is 17 amino acids. V gave up 0 bases and J gave up 2 bases, with 12 bases separating them. Germline V gives CDR1 SGHNT, CDR2 YYREEE (reference sequence). The CDR3 bases are TGTGCCAGCAGCTTGGTTGGTGTATCTCCTGGGGCCAACGTCCTGACTTTC. It specifies CASSLVGVSPGANVLTF.

The genes are TRBV7-2 and TRBJ2-5, with 15 bases lining up with TRBD2. This CDR3 has 18 amino acids. Germline V gene lookup returns CDR1 SGHTA and CDR2 FQGNSA. The V gene end was trimmed by 1 base and the J gene end by 5 bases; junction bases not matched to a gene: 8. This CDR3 is CASSLERTSGRARETQYF. The CDR3, as DNA: TGTGCCAGCAGCTTAGAGCGGACTAGCGGGAGGGCTAGGGAGACCCAGTACTTC.

V gene TRBV6-4 combines with J gene TRBJ2-1; 11 bases match TRBD2. Germline V CDR1 and CDR2: MRHNA, SNTAGT. The trim removed 8 bases at V and 9 bases at J, leaving 15 bases unmatched. This CDR3 has 16 residues. The CDR3 region has the DNA TGTGCCAGCTCAGCGGAACTGACTAGCGGGAATCGTGAGCAGTTCTTC. Translated: CASSAELTSGNREQFF.

The V gene is TRBV18, the J gene TRBJ2-5; TRBD2 matches 10 bases. The V gene end was trimmed by 1 base and the J gene end by 4 bases; junction bases not matched to a gene: 9. The CDR3 loop spans 17 amino acids. CDR1 is KGHSH and CDR2 is LQKENI in the germline V gene. CDR3 residues: CASSPQSGRAFIETQYF. The CDR3 bases are TGTGCCAGCTCACCACAGAGCGGGAGGGCCTTTATAGAGACCCAGTACTTC.

This chain joins TRBV28 and TRBJ1-1, with a tentative D call TRBD1 (6 bases). Deletions cut 7 bases from V and 4 bases from J, with 13 bases between. The CDR3 is 13 amino acids. CDR1 is MDHEN and CDR2 is SYDVKM in the germline V gene. CDR3 amino acids: CASTGGLGTEAFF. The CDR3 nucleotides read TGTGCCAGCACGGGGGGGCTCGGCACTGAAGCTTTCTTT.

This clone came up once. V gene TRBV4-2 combines with J gene TRBJ2-2; D unresolved. The germline V gene has CDR1 LGHNA and CDR2 YNFKEQ. This CDR3 region has 15 residues. V was clipped by 0 bases and J by 2 bases, with 7 bases between them. The CDR3 here is CASSQEGRNTGELFF. In nucleotides, the CDR3 is TGTGCCAGCAGCCAAGAAGGCAGAAACACCGGGGAGCTGTTTTTT.